The 29 T cell receptor beta chains reported below all come from one sample, sequenced in a study of prognosis after radiotherapy for stage I lung cancer. CDR3 of TCR beta was amplified from genomic DNA via a two-round multiplex PCR. Primers targeting each individual TRBV and TRBJ gene were applied in first-round PCR. TCRdb re-called the multiplex PCR reads with MiXCR, one entry per CDR3 protein. Altogether around 18,000 distinct CDR3 sequences are present, roughly 30% being singletons, with the ten largest covering around 32%. The sample was PBMCs, taken before or after stereotactic body radiation therapy (not recorded which). These receptors came from a donor over 45 with non-small cell lung cancer.

As for this clonotype: This probably arose from a read error, given a far larger clone one base away. The V gene is TRBV6-4, the J gene TRBJ2-7; 10 bases map to TRBD2. J lost 11 bases, V lost 8 bases, and 12 bases had no gene match. CDR3 length equals 13 residues. Germline V lookup: CDR1 MRHNA, CDR2 SNTAGT. CDR3 loop: CASGLGLAGVKYF. CDR3 nucleotides: TGTGCCAGCGGCCTCGGGCTAGCGGGAGTCAAGTACTTC.

This clonotype occurred many times. This chain links TRBV28 with TRBJ1-2, with D perhaps matching TRBD1 (6 bases). Germline assignment: CDR1 MDHEN and CDR2 SYDVKM. V was clipped by 3 bases and J by 2 bases, with 7 bases between them. The CDR3 extends over 13 amino acids. CDR3 protein: CASSLGQNYGYTF. DNA of the CDR3: TGTGCCAGCAGTTTGGGACAAAACTATGGCTACACCTTC.

This rearrangement joins TRBV28 to TRBJ2-5, with D maybe TRBD2 (7 bases). The V end lost 7 bases, the J end lost 1 base, and 16 bases lay between the germline ends. The CDR3 loop spans 15 amino acids. CDR1 MDHEN and CDR2 SYDVKM come from the germline V gene. CDR3 DNA: TGTGCCAGCATGGGGGCTAGCGGTTCCCAAGAGACCCAGTACTTC. It yields the protein CASMGASGSQETQYF.

This clonotype was recorded at least ten times. V is TRBV30 and J is TRBJ1-6; D might be TRBD1 (5 bases). The CDR3 is made up of 13 amino acids. CDR1 and CDR2 from the germline V gene are GTSNPN and SVGIG (reference sequence). Trimming left V 1 base short and J 8 bases short, with 9 bases between. CDR3 loop: CAWSARVDSPLHF. The DNA for the CDR3 is TGTGCCTGGAGTGCCAGGGTAGATTCACCCCTCCACTTT.

This chain links TRBV6-5 with TRBJ2-1; D possibly corresponds to TRBD1 (6 bases). Germline assignment: CDR1 MNHEY and CDR2 SVGAGI. The CDR3 sequence is 19 residues long. Trimming stripped 1 base from V and 5 bases from J, with 24 bases between. The CDR3 DNA sequence: TGTGCCAGCAGTTACTTCCCTAGAACCAGGGGTTGGGGGCACAATGAGCAGTTCTTC. Amino acids: CASSYFPRTRGWGHNEQFF.

This clonotype was seen ten or more times. The V call is TRBV12-3 or TRBV12-4, the J call TRBJ1-5; D not certain. There are 14 residues in the CDR3. V lost 0 bases to trimming and J lost 3 bases, with 6 bases between them. The CDR3 here is CASSLASANQPQHF. DNA of the CDR3: TGTGCCAGCAGTTTAGCTTCGGCCAATCAGCCCCAGCATTTT.

This clonotype was found once. A far larger clone is off by one base, so a read error is likely. The chain combines TRBV6-4 with TRBJ1-4; 9 bases align to TRBD1. Germline CDR1 is MRHNA and CDR2 is SNTAGT. The CDR3 totals 15 residues. In DNA, the CDR3 is TGTGCCAGCAGATACCTCGGGACAGGGTTTGAAAAAATGTTTTTT. Translated: CASRYLGTGFEKMFF.

As for this clonotype: Sequence at one end of the junction differs from germline and may be a read error. This sequence joins TRBV2 and TRBJ1-5; 9 bases align to TRBD1. The CDR3 extends over 13 amino acids. Per the germline V gene, CDR1 is SNHLY and CDR2 is FYNNEI. CDR3 residues: CVSSRTGVQPQHF. CDR3 sequence (DNA): TGTGTCAGCAGCCGGACAGGGGTCCAGCCCCAGCATTTT. Based on the CDR3 plus reference TRBV2 and TRBJ1-5, the full variable domain is EPEVTQTPSHQVTQMGQEVILRCVPISNHLYFYWYRQILGQKVEFLVSFYNNEISEKSEIFDDQFSVERPDGSNFTLKIRSTKLEDSAMYFCVSSRTGVQPQHFGDGTRLSIL.

This clonotype appeared many times. The chain carries TRBV28 and TRBJ1-2; 12 bases agree with TRBD1. The trim removed 5 bases at V and 10 bases at J, leaving 14 bases unmatched. Germline V CDR1 and CDR2: MDHEN, SYDVKM. This CDR3 has 16 residues. The CDR3 region has the DNA TGTGCCAGCAGTCCCCAAGAAGGGACAGGGGGCATCGCCTACACCTTC. Its protein product is CASSPQEGTGGIAYTF.

This clonotype came up many times. The chain carries TRBV18 and TRBJ2-6; the D is unclear. V was pared by 2 bases and J by 1 base, with 3 bases between. The CDR3 extends over 14 amino acids. CDR1 and CDR2 from the germline V gene are KGHSH and LQKENI. CDR3 loop: CASSPSSGANVLTF. CDR3 DNA sequence: TGTGCCAGCTCACCAAGTTCTGGGGCCAACGTCCTGACTTTC.

This chain links TRBV27 with TRBJ2-1, with 7 bases aligning to TRBD2. Trimming took 3 bases from V and 8 from J; bases not matched to a gene: 1. Germline CDR1 MNHEY, CDR2 SMNVEV (reference sequence). CDR3 length: 12 amino acids. The CDR3 nucleotides read TGTGCCAGCAGTTTCGCGGGAGATGAGCAGTTCTTC. Translated: CASSFAGDEQFF.

Comments on this clonotype: At one end, the junction sequence differs from germline, possibly due to a read error. The chain links TRBV7-6 to TRBJ2-5, with TRBD2 matching 13 bases. This CDR3 has 17 amino acids. The germline gives CDR1 SGHVS, CDR2 FNYEAQ. CDR3 nucleotide sequence: TGTGCCAGCAGCCCCCGACTAGCGGGAGGCACCGAAGAGACCGAGTACTTC. It yields the protein CASSPRLAGGTEETEYF.

Worth noting for this clonotype: This probably arose from a read error, given a far larger clone one base away. The chain has TRBV6-5 and TRBJ2-7, with a weak D call TRBD1 (6 bases). The V end lost 6 bases, the J end lost 3 bases, and 18 bases lay between the germline ends. The CDR3 sequence is 15 residues long. Germline V gene lookup returns CDR1 MNHEY and CDR2 SVGAGI. This CDR3 is CASRQGELGNYEQYF. For the CDR3, the DNA is TGTGCCAGCAGACAGGGAGAGTTAGGCAACTACGAGCAGTACTTC.

This clonotype was recorded many times. The chain links TRBV11-2 to TRBJ1-4, with D unclear. The CDR3 consists of 13 residues. Germline V gene lookup returns CDR1 SGHAT and CDR2 FQNNGV. V was trimmed by 0 bases and J by 10 bases, leaving 9 bases between them. The CDR3, as DNA: TGTGCCAGCAGCTTAGAGGCCACCGCAAAACTGTTTTTT. It encodes CASSLEATAKLFF.

Judged by abundance, this clonotype is medium-sized (0.01 to 0.1%). This sequence joins TRBV4-1 and TRBJ1-2; TRBD1 might be the D (6 bases). Germline V gene data show CDR1 as MGHRA and CDR2 as YSYEKL. V gave up 6 bases and J gave up 6 bases, with 14 bases separating them. The CDR3 is made up of 13 amino acids. For the CDR3, the DNA is TGCGCCAGCAGTCCCCGACAGGACGATGGCTACACCTTC. Its translation is CASSPRQDDGYTF.

This clonotype was seen ten or more times. This chain uses TRBV27 with TRBJ2-2; 14 bases fit TRBD2. Germline CDR1 MNHEY, CDR2 SMNVEV (reference sequence). The CDR3 length is 16 residues. The ends lost 5 bases at V and 6 bases at J; junction bases unmatched: 5. CDR3 coding DNA: TGTGCCAGCAGTCCGGGACTAGCGGGAGTCCCCGGGGAGCTGTTTTTT. It specifies CASSPGLAGVPGELFF.

On this clonotype itself: One end of the junction varies from germline; a read error may be responsible. The chain employs TRBV20-1 and TRBJ2-5; D is undetermined. Germline V gene sequence: CDR1 DFQATT, CDR2 SNEGSKA (reference sequence). CDR3 length equals 12 residues. The CDR3 sequence is CSSCSFGETQYF. The CDR3 DNA sequence: TGCAGTTCCTGTAGTTTCGGAGAGACCCAATACTTC.

At least ten counts were recorded for this clonotype. The chain has TRBV7-3 and TRBJ2-1; D ambiguous. Germline CDR1 reads SGHTA; CDR2 reads FQGTGA. The CDR3 extends over 13 amino acids. The V end lost 5 bases, the J end lost 5 bases, and 10 bases lay between the germline ends. The CDR3 region is CASSPDHNNEQFF. CDR3 nucleotides: TGTGCCAGCAGCCCAGACCACAACAATGAGCAGTTCTTC.

Worth noting for this clonotype: One end of the junction varies from germline; a read error may be responsible. The chain recombines TRBV11-2 with TRBJ2-1, with TRBD2 matching over 10 bases. Per the germline V gene, CDR1 is SGHAT and CDR2 is FQNNGV. The CDR3 sequence is 15 residues long. The CDR3 DNA reads TGTGCCAGCAGCTTAGAATTAGCGGGAGGACGCGAGCAGTCCTTC. This translates into CASSLELAGGREQSF.

This clonotype has at least ten counts. V is TRBV5-6 and J is TRBJ1-2; 10 nucleotides line up with TRBD1. CDR1 is SGHDT, CDR2 YYEEEE, per germline. Trimming at V came to 3 bases and at J to 1 base, leaving 6 bases not matched to a gene. The CDR3 is 16 residues long. The CDR3 DNA sequence: TGTGCCAGCAGCTCGGACAGGGGGAGCTTTAACTATGGCTACACCTTC. It yields the protein CASSSDRGSFNYGYTF.

The rearrangement links TRBV6-5 to TRBJ2-1, with unresolved D. Trimming removed 2 bases from V and 7 bases from J, with 9 bases in between. Germline-derived CDR1 and CDR2 are MNHEY and SVGAGI. There are 13 residues in the CDR3. The chain's CDR3 is CASSYDSQNEQFF. The DNA of the CDR3 is TGTGCCAGCAGTTACGACTCACAAAATGAGCAGTTCTTC.

This clonotype has a handful of counts. The likely explanation is a read error, given a far larger clone one base away. The chain couples TRBV6-2 or TRBV6-3 to TRBJ1-2, with 8 bases lining up with TRBD1. The CDR3 is 17 residues long. Germline V lookup: CDR1 MNHEY, CDR2 SVGEGT. J gave up 10 bases and V 5 bases, and 21 bases lay outside the gene matches. CDR3 residues: CASSQKPPQGAMNVYTF. CDR3 coding DNA: TGTGCCAGCAGTCAGAAACCTCCCCAGGGGGCGATGAATGTCTACACCTTC.

This clonotype was counted between two and nine times. A read error may explain this, as a much larger clone is one base away. The chain links TRBV28 to TRBJ1-1; the D is unclear. V gave up 6 bases and J gave up 1 base, with 9 bases separating them. The CDR3 has 13 residues. CDR1 and CDR2 from the germline V gene are MDHEN and SYDVKM. The CDR3 here is CASSLQTNTEAFF. In DNA form, the CDR3 reads TGTGCCAGCAGCCTCCAGACGAACACTGAAGCTTTCTTT.

This clonotype was counted many times. J is TRBJ2-1 and V is TRBV24-1, with D possibly being TRBD1 (6 bases). Trimming shortened V by 4 bases and J by 9 bases, and 18 bases separated the two germline ends. Germline CDR1 reads KGHDR; CDR2 reads SFDVKD. The CDR3 has 15 residues. CDR3 coding DNA: TGTGCCACCAGTGACACAGGGCGGTGGGGTGGTGAGCAGTTCTTC. Its translation is CATSDTGRWGGEQFF.

This clonotype rates as medium-sized. The chain joins TRBV28 to TRBJ2-1; no clear D. The V gene's germline CDR1 is MDHEN and CDR2 SYDVKM. CDR3 length: 15 amino acids. The V end was cut by 6 bases, the J end by 4 bases, with 16 bases between. The CDR3 sequence: CASSLDRSRYNEQFF. The DNA for the CDR3 is TGTGCCAGCAGCCTGGACCGAAGCCGATACAATGAGCAGTTCTTC.

This chain uses TRBV6-2 or TRBV6-3 with TRBJ2-1; D remains unclear. The germline V gene has CDR1 MNHEY and CDR2 SVGEGT. There are 17 residues in the CDR3. Trimming took 11 bases from V and 0 from J, leaving 23 bases between them. The CDR3 is CACTSPRPKNSYNEQFF. DNA of the CDR3: TGTGCCTGCACCTCACCCAGACCGAAAAACTCCTACAATGAGCAGTTCTTC.

This clonotype was counted at least ten times. This chain connects TRBV3-1 to TRBJ2-7; D uncertain. The V gene lost 2 bases and the J gene lost 4 bases, with 6 bases spanning the gap. This CDR3 comprises 12 residues. Germline loops: CDR1 LGHDT, CDR2 YNNKEL (reference sequence). Written as DNA, the CDR3 is TGTGCCAGCAGCCAAAGTGCGTACGAGCAGTACTTC. This gives the protein CASSQSAYEQYF.

This clonotype appeared many times. This chain links TRBV12-3 or TRBV12-4 with TRBJ2-1; D remains unclear. Trimming shortened V by 1 base and J by 10 bases, and 5 bases separated the two germline ends. This CDR3 spans 11 amino acids. The CDR3 DNA is TGTGCCAGCAGTTTAGTAAGCGAGCAGTTCTTC. It is translated as CASSLVSEQFF.

This sequence joins TRBV4-1 and TRBJ2-3; 10 positions agree with TRBD1. The germline V gene encodes CDR1 MGHRA and CDR2 YSYEKL. The CDR3 has 19 amino acids. Unmatched junction bases numbered 12, after V lost 1 base and J lost 2 bases. CDR3 nucleotides: TGCGCCAGCAGCCAAGGACAGGGGGCACTAGCGGACCTCACAGATACGCAGTATTTT. It specifies CASSQGQGALADLTDTQYF.